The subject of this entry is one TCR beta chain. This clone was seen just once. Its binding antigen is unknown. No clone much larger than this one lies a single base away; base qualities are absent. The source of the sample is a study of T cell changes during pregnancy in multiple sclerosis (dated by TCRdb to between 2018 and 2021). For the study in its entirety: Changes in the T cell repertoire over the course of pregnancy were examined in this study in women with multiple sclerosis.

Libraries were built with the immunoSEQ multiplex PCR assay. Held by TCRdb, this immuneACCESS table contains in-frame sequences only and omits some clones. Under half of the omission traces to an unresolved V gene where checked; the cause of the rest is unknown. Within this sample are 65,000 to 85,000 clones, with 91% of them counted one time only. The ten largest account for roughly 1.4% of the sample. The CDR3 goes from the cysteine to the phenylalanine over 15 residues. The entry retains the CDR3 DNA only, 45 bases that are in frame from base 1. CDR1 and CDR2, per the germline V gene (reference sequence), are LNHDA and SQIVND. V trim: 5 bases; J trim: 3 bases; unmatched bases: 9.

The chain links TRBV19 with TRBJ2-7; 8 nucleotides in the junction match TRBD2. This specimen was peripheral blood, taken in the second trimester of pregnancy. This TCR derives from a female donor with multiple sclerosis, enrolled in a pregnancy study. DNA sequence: TGTGCCAGTAGTGGGGGCGGGAGGAGCCTCTACGAGCAGTACTTC. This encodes CASSGGGRSLYEQYF.